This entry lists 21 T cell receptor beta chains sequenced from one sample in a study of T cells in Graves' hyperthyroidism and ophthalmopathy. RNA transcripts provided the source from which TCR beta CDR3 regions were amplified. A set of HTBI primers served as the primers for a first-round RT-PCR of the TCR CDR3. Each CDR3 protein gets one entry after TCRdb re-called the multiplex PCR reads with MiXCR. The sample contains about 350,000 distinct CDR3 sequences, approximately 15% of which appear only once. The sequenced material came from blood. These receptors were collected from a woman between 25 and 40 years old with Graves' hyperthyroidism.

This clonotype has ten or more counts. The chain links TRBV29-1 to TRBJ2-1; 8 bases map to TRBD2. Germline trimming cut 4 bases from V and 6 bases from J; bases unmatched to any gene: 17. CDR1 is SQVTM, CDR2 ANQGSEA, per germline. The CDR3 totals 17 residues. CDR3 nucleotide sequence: TGCAGCGTTGTTAGGACAGCTCAAGCGGGAGTCTCCAATGAGCAGTTCTTC. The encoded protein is CSVVRTAQAGVSNEQFF.

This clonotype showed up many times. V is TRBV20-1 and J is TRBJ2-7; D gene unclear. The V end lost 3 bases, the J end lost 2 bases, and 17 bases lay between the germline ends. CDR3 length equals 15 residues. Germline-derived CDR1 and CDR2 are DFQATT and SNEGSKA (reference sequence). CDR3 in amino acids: CSARSSAIGPYEQYF. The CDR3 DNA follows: TGCAGTGCTAGGTCGTCGGCCATAGGACCCTACGAGCAGTACTTC.

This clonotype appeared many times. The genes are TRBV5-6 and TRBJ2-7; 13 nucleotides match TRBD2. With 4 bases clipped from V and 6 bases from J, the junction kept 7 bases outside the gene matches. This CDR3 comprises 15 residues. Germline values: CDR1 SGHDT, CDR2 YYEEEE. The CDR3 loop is CASSGLAGAQSEQYF. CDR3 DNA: TGTGCCAGCAGCGGACTAGCGGGAGCCCAGAGCGAGCAGTACTTC.

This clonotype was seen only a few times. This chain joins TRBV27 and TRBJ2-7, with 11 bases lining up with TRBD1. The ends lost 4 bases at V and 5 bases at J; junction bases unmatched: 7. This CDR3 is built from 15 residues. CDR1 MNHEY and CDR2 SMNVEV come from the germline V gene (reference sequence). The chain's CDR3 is CASSYGQGAHNEQYF. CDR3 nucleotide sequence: TGTGCCAGCAGTTACGGACAGGGGGCGCACAACGAGCAGTACTTC.

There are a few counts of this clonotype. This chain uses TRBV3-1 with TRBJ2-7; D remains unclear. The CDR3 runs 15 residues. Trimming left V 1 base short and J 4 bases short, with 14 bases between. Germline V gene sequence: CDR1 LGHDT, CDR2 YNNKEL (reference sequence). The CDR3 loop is CASSQVSKGTYEQYF. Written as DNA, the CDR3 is TGTGCCAGCAGCCAAGTCTCCAAGGGCACATACGAGCAGTACTTC.

The CDR3, as DNA: TGTGCCATTTCAGGGACGTCTGGCTACACCTTC. Protein product: CAISGTSGYTF. The chain is built from TRBV6-1 and TRBJ1-2; D perhaps matches TRBD1 (5 bases). The length of the CDR3 is 11 residues. Trimming stripped 10 bases from V and 7 bases from J, with 13 bases between. Germline V gene data show CDR1 as MNHNS and CDR2 as SASEGT.

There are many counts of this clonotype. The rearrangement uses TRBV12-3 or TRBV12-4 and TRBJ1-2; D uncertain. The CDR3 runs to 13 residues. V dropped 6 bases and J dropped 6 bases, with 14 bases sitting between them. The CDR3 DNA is TGTGCCAGCAGCCTACTGACGGCCAATGGCTACACCTTC. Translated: CASSLLTANGYTF.

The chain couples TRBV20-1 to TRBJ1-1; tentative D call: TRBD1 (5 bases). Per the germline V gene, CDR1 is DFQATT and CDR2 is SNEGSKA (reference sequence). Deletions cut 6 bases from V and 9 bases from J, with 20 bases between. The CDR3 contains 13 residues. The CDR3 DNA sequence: TGCAGTGCCGCCCCGGGGGGGGAATCTCAAGCTTTCTTT. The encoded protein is CSAAPGGESQAFF.

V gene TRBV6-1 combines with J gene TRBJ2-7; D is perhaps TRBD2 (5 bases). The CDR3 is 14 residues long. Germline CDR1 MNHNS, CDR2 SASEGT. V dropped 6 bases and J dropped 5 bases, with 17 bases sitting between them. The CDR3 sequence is CASSAGREPHEQYF. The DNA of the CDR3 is TGTGCCAGCAGCGCCGGCCGGGAACCCCACGAGCAGTACTTC.

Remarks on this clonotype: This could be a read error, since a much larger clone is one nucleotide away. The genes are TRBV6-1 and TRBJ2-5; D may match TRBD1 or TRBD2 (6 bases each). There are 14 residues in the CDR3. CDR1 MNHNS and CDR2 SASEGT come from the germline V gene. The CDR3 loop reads CVGSTGTGVETQYF. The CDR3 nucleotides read TGTGTCGGATCGACAGGTACGGGAGTTGAGACCCAGTACTTC.

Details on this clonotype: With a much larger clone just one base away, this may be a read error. In DNA, the CDR3 is TGTGGCAGCTCACCGACTAGCGGGGCTTCCTACGAGCAGTACTTC. Amino acids: CGSSPTSGASYEQYF. The J gene is TRBJ2-7, the V gene TRBV7-9, with 11 bases matching TRBD2. This CDR3 region has 15 residues. Germline CDR1 and CDR2: SEHNR and FQNEAQ (reference sequence).

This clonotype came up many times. The CDR3 loop is CASSSEGETQYF. CDR3 coding DNA: TGTGCCAGCAGCTCAGAGGGGGAGACCCAGTACTTC. The chain combines TRBV7-9 with TRBJ2-5, with D perhaps assigned TRBD1 or TRBD2 (5 bases each). This CDR3 comprises 12 residues. V gave up 4 bases and J gave up 5 bases, with 8 bases separating them. Germline loops: CDR1 SEHNR, CDR2 FQNEAQ (reference sequence).

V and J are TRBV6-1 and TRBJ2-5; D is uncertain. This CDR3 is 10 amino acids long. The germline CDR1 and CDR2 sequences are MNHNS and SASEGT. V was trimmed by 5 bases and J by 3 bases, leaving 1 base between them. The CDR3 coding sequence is TGTGCCAGCAGTAAAGAGACCCAGTACTTC. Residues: CASSKETQYF.

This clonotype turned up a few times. This CDR3 reads CASSFPGTGAGELFF. The CDR3 DNA reads as TGTGCCAGCAGTTTCCCCGGGACAGGGGCCGGGGAGCTGTTTTTT. V and J are TRBV28 and TRBJ2-2; 10 bases match TRBD1. This CDR3 has 15 amino acids. Germline V lookup: CDR1 MDHEN, CDR2 SYDVKM. V gave up 3 bases and J gave up 6 bases; unmatched junction bases: 4.

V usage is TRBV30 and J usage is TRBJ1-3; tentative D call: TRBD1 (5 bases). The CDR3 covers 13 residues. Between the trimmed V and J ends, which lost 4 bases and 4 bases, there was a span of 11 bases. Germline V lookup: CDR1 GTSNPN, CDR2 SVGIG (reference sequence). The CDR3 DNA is TGTGCCTGGACAAGGGACGGCGGAAACACCATATATTTT. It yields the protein CAWTRDGGNTIYF.

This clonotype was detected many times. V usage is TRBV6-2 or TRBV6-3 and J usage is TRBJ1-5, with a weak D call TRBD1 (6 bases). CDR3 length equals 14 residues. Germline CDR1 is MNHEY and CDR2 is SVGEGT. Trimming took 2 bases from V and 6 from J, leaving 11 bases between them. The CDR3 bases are TGTGCCAGCAGTTACGCCACAGGGCGTCAGCCCCAGCATTTT. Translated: CASSYATGRQPQHF.

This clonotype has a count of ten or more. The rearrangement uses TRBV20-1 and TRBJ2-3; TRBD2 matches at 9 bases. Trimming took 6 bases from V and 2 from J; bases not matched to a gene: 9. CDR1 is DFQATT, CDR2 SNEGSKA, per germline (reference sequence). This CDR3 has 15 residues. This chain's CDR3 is CSAIYGLAITDTQYF. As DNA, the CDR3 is TGCAGTGCAATCTACGGACTAGCGATCACAGATACGCAGTATTTT.

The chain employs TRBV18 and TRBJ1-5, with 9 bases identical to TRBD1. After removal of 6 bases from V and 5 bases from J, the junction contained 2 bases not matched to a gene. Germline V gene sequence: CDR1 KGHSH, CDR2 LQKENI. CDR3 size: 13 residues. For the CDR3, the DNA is TGTGCCAGCTCGGGGGACAGGGATCAGCCCCAGCATTTT. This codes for CASSGDRDQPQHF.

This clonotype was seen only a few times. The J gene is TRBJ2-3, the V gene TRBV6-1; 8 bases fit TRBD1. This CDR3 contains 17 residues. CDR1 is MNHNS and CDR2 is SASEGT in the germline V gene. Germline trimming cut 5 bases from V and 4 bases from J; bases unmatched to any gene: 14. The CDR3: CASSTLGWGQVADTQYF. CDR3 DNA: TGTGCCAGCAGTACCCTGGGGTGGGGACAGGTAGCAGATACGCAGTATTTT.

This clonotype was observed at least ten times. Here the CDR3 reads CASSHYTLAGVYEQYF. In DNA, the CDR3 is TGTGCCAGCAGCCACTATACTCTAGCGGGAGTCTACGAGCAGTACTTC. The V gene is TRBV12-3 or TRBV12-4, the J gene TRBJ2-7; 10 nucleotides match TRBD2. V lost 6 bases, J lost 3 bases, and 11 bases stayed unmatched. The CDR3 is 16 residues long.

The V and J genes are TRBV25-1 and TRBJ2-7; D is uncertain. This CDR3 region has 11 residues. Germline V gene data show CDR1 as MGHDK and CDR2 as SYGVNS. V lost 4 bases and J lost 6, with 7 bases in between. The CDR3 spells CASSGSGEQYF. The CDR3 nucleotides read TGTGCCAGCAGTGGTTCGGGCGAGCAGTACTTC.